These 30 T cell receptor beta chains share one sample of origin, sequenced in a study of blood T cell repertoires in COVID-19. Method: immunoSEQ multiplex PCR; TCRdb's copy keeps in-frame clones and lacks some. There are fewer than 650,000 clones in the sample; around nine tenths occur only once, and roughly 7.3% lies in the top ten. The sample was peripheral blood. Receptors originate from a woman aged 45-60 years with COVID-19, enrolled during active disease.

As to this clone: The sample holds other DNA sequences that translate to the same CDR3. The V call is TRBV5-1, the J call TRBJ1-1, with D possibly matching TRBD1 (6 bases). Trimming removed 0 bases at V and 1 base at J, with 7 bases between. The CDR3 totals 14 residues. The germline V gene has CDR1 SGHRS and CDR2 YFSETQ. CDR3 region: CASSLAGQNTEAFF. CDR3 nucleotides: TGCGCCAGCAGCTTGGCGGGACAGAACACTGAAGCTTTCTTT.

The V gene is TRBV11-2, the J gene TRBJ1-1; possibly TRBD1 for D (6 bases). V lost 2 bases and J lost 10, with 14 bases in between. The germline V gene encodes CDR1 SGHAT and CDR2 FQNNGV. The length of the CDR3 is 13 residues. The CDR3 reads CASSLWQGGGAFF. CDR3 sequence (DNA): TGTGCCAGCAGCTTATGGCAGGGAGGGGGAGCTTTCTTT.

This clone was detected once. CDR3 in DNA: TGTGCCATCAGTGATGACAGGGGGGGAACTGAAGCTTTCTTT. Its translation: CAISDDRGGTEAFF. This chain uses TRBV10-3 with TRBJ1-1, with TRBD1 matching over 9 bases. This CDR3 spans 14 amino acids. V lost 3 bases and J lost 5; bases outside the gene matches: 4. Germline CDR1 is ENHRY and CDR2 is SYGVKD.

The chain couples TRBV11-2 to TRBJ1-1; a weak D match, TRBD1 (6 bases). V shed 3 bases and J shed 7 bases, with 15 bases lying between them. There are 14 residues in the CDR3. Germline V gene data show CDR1 as SGHAT and CDR2 as FQNNGV. The CDR3 nucleotides read TGTGCCAGCAGCTTCCAAGGGGGGGGGCTTGAAGCTTTCTTT. Its translation: CASSFQGGGLEAFF.

The chain links TRBV24-1 to TRBJ2-2; 10 bases agree with TRBD1. J was trimmed by 6 bases and V by 7 bases; bases with no gene match: 7. CDR1 and CDR2 (germline): KGHDR, SFDVKD. This CDR3 has 15 amino acids. CDR3: CATSRIGTGAGELFF. CDR3 nucleotide sequence: TGTGCCACCAGCCGAATAGGGACAGGGGCCGGGGAGCTGTTTTTT.

This chain links TRBV10-3 with TRBJ1-2; 7 bases line up with TRBD1. The V and J ends lost 8 bases and 2 bases, in that order; junction bases with no gene match: 8. The CDR3 has 14 amino acids. The germline gives CDR1 ENHRY, CDR2 SYGVKD. The CDR3 DNA is TGTGCCATCCGCCGGGACAGAGAAAACTATGGCTACACCTTC. Its protein product is CAIRRDRENYGYTF.

The V gene is TRBV30, the J gene TRBJ2-2, with a tentative D call TRBD2 (5 bases). Germline V gene lookup returns CDR1 GTSNPN and CDR2 SVGIG (reference sequence). CDR3 length: 13 amino acids. Trimming pared 3 bases from V and 5 bases from J, leaving 10 bases between. CDR3 bases: TGTGCCTGGAGCCTCCGGAGGACCGGGGAGCTGTTTTTT. Its translation is CAWSLRRTGELFF.

CDR3 nucleotides: TGCAGCGTTCAAGGACAGGGCGGGTCACCCCTCCACTTT. Translation gives CSVQGQGGSPLHF. The rearrangement links TRBV29-1 to TRBJ1-6, with 8 bases lining up with TRBD1. The CDR3 extends over 13 amino acids. CDR1 is SQVTM, CDR2 ANQGSEA, per germline. V lost 5 bases, J lost 10 bases, and 7 bases stayed unmatched.

V usage is TRBV7-2 and J usage is TRBJ2-7, with 8 bases aligning to TRBD1. The length of the CDR3 is 15 residues. The junction had 10 bases not matched to a gene; V was cut back by 5 bases and J by 4 bases. Germline V lookup: CDR1 SGHTA, CDR2 FQGNSA. In DNA form, the CDR3 reads TGTGCCAGCAGCCAGACAGGGGACAATCGATACGAGCAGTACTTC. This translates into CASSQTGDNRYEQYF.

V and J are TRBV6-6 and TRBJ2-5, with 7 bases that match TRBD1. The V and J ends lost 2 bases and 4 bases, in that order; junction bases with no gene match: 7. CDR3 length: 15 amino acids. CDR1 and CDR2 (germline): MNHNY, SVGAGI (reference sequence). The CDR3 is CASSYDRASLETQYF. CDR3 bases: TGTGCCAGCAGTTACGACAGGGCATCCTTAGAGACCCAGTACTTC.

The CDR3 nucleotides read TGTGCCACCCCCTATCGCTCCTACGAGCAGTACTTC. Protein: CATPYRSYEQYF. The genes are TRBV24-1 and TRBJ2-7; D remains ambiguous. Germline CDR1 reads KGHDR; CDR2 reads SFDVKD. V was shortened by 9 bases and J by 0 bases, with 8 bases between the two germline ends. This CDR3 region has 12 residues.

The V gene is TRBV10-2, the J gene TRBJ2-3; D may be TRBD1 (6 bases). V dropped 1 base and J dropped 4 bases, with 12 bases sitting between them. Looked up from germline, CDR1 is WSHSY and CDR2 is SAAADI. CDR3 length: 15 residues. The DNA for the CDR3 is TGCGCCAGCAGTGAGTTTGGGGCAGGGGCAGATACGCAGTATTTT. This codes for CASSEFGAGADTQYF.

This clone was counted a single time. The chain combines TRBV7-8 with TRBJ2-7, with D possibly being TRBD1 (6 bases). CDR1 is SGHVS and CDR2 is FQNEAQ in the germline V gene. The CDR3 runs to 14 residues. V was shortened by 6 bases and J by 3 bases, with 15 bases between the two germline ends. CDR3 protein: CASRNRDINYEQYF. Written as DNA, the CDR3 is TGTGCCAGCAGGAACCGGGACATAAACTACGAGCAGTACTTC.

V usage is TRBV11-1 and J usage is TRBJ1-1; D gene ambiguous. Deletions cut 3 bases from V and 0 bases from J, with 11 bases between. The length of the CDR3 is 15 residues. The germline V gene encodes CDR1 SGHAT and CDR2 FQDESV (reference sequence). The CDR3 DNA reads TGTGCCAGCAGCTTGGATAGAGGGATGAACACTGAAGCTTTCTTT. It translates to CASSLDRGMNTEAFF.

The chain combines TRBV6-5 with TRBJ2-7; 9 bases match TRBD1. The CDR3 is made up of 14 amino acids. J lost 1 base, V lost 6 bases, and 4 bases had no gene match. The germline CDR1 and CDR2 sequences are MNHEY and SVGAGI. DNA of the CDR3: TGTGCCAGCAGCCAAGACAGGGGGTCCTACGAGCAGTACTTC. Its translation: CASSQDRGSYEQYF.

The J gene is TRBJ2-2, the V gene TRBV27; 8 nucleotides agree with TRBD2. V dropped 6 bases and J dropped 4; count of bases not matched to a gene: 4. The CDR3 covers 14 residues. CDR1 and CDR2 (germline): MNHEY, SMNVEV (reference sequence). The CDR3 nucleotides are TGTGCCAGCAGAACGGGGGGGATCACCGGGGAGCTGTTTTTT. This sequence encodes CASRTGGITGELFF.

The rearrangement links TRBV7-3 to TRBJ2-3; 14 positions match TRBD2. This CDR3 contains 21 residues. Germline loops: CDR1 SGHTA, CDR2 FQGTGA. V shed 1 base and J 0 bases; nucleotides not matched to a gene: 12. The CDR3 nucleotides are TGTGCCAGCAGCTTAAGGCATGGGACTAGCGGGGGAAAACCAAGCACAGATACGCAGTATTTT. It yields the protein CASSLRHGTSGGKPSTDTQYF. Variable domain in full (rest from reference TRBV7-3 and TRBJ2-3): GAGVSQTPSNKVTEKGKYVELRCDPISGHTALYWYRQSLGQGPEFLIYFQGTGAADDSGLPNDRFFAVRPEGSVSTLKIQRTERGDSAVYLCASSLRHGTSGGKPSTDTQYFGPGTRLTVL.

J is TRBJ1-1 and V is TRBV24-1; D is possibly TRBD1 (6 bases). Between the trimmed V and J ends, which lost 4 bases and 9 bases, there was a span of 14 bases. CDR1 is KGHDR and CDR2 is SFDVKD in the germline V gene. The CDR3 is 13 amino acids. The CDR3 DNA follows: TGTGCCACCAGTGAGTTTCTTACAGGGAAAGCTTTCTTT. Encoded protein: CATSEFLTGKAFF.

The genes are TRBV2 and TRBJ2-2; tentatively, D is TRBD1 (6 bases). The CDR3 sequence is 15 residues long. Between the trimmed V and J ends, which lost 3 bases and 4 bases, there was a span of 12 bases. The V gene's germline CDR1 is SNHLY and CDR2 FYNNEI. The CDR3 DNA reads TGTGCCAGCAGTGATTGGGGGCCTTTCACCGGGGAGCTGTTTTTT. The encoded protein is CASSDWGPFTGELFF.

The chain carries TRBV2 and TRBJ1-6, with TRBD1 matching 9 bases. With V trimmed by 7 bases and J by 7 bases, 8 bases remained unmatched. This CDR3 region has 15 residues. Germline assignment: CDR1 SNHLY and CDR2 FYNNEI. The CDR3 region is CASTGTGNSNSPLHF. CDR3 nucleotides: TGTGCCAGCACTGGGACAGGGAACTCGAATTCACCCCTCCACTTT.

The rearrangement links TRBV7-3 to TRBJ2-2; D is uncertain. CDR3 length: 12 residues. Trimming stripped 2 bases from V and 8 bases from J, with 6 bases between. The germline CDR1 and CDR2 sequences are SGHTA and FQGTGA. The DNA for the CDR3 is TGTGCCAGCAGCTTAGGGCTGGGGGAGCTGTTTTTT. Amino acid sequence: CASSLGLGELFF.

The chain is built from TRBV6-1 and TRBJ2-7; 11 nucleotides line up with TRBD2. The junction had 8 bases not matched to a gene; V was cut back by 1 base and J by 9 bases. Germline V lookup: CDR1 MNHNS, CDR2 SASEGT. The length of the CDR3 is 15 residues. Written as DNA, the CDR3 is TGTGCCAGCAGTGAAGTAGTGACTAGCGGGGTGTTGCAGTACTTC. Translating gives CASSEVVTSGVLQYF.

V usage is TRBV7-9 and J usage is TRBJ2-7; 8 bases are shared with TRBD1. The length of the CDR3 is 14 residues. Germline assignment: CDR1 SEHNR and CDR2 FQNEAQ (reference sequence). J lost 8 bases, V lost 6 bases, and 12 bases had no gene match. The CDR3 here is CASSPPIQGAKQYF. DNA for the CDR3: TGTGCCAGCAGTCCCCCCATCCAGGGGGCGAAGCAGTACTTC.

The chain couples TRBV28 to TRBJ1-6; tentatively, D is TRBD1 (5 bases). This CDR3 spans 15 amino acids. Germline CDR1 MDHEN, CDR2 SYDVKM. Trimming took off 2 bases at V and 10 bases at J, with 15 bases between the two ends. The CDR3 spells CASSLPSAGSSPLHF. The CDR3 coding sequence is TGTGCCAGCAGTTTACCATCGGCAGGGTCCTCACCCCTCCACTTT.

The chain links TRBV6-2 or TRBV6-3 to TRBJ2-3; 11 nucleotides match TRBD2. J lost 3 bases, V lost 4 bases, and 6 bases had no gene match. CDR1 and CDR2 from the germline V gene are MNHEY and SVGEGT. The CDR3 consists of 16 residues. The CDR3 loop reads CASSSPRLAGTDTQYF. The CDR3 region has the DNA TGTGCCAGCAGTTCCCCTAGACTAGCGGGGACAGATACGCAGTATTTT.

The CDR3 here is CASSLLDRGSEAFF. Here the CDR3 DNA reads TGCGCCAGCAGCTTGCTCGACAGGGGGTCTGAAGCTTTCTTT. The rearrangement joins TRBV5-1 to TRBJ1-1; 9 bases fit TRBD1. This CDR3 region has 14 residues. The germline CDR1 and CDR2 sequences are SGHRS and YFSETQ. The V and J ends lost 1 base and 6 bases, in that order; junction bases with no gene match: 4. The full variable domain, in which reference TRBV5-1 and TRBJ1-1 provide the parts outside the CDR3, is KAGVTQTPRYLIKTRGQQVTLSCSPISGHRSVSWYQQTPGQGLQFLFEYFSETQRNKGNFPGRFSGRQFSNSRSEMNVSTLELGDSALYLCASSLLDRGSEAFFGQGTRLTVV.

J is TRBJ1-2 and V is TRBV6-5; 10 bases agree with TRBD1. Looked up from germline, CDR1 is MNHEY and CDR2 is SVGAGI. J was trimmed by 2 bases and V by 7 bases; bases with no gene match: 7. The CDR3 has 15 residues. For the CDR3, the DNA is TGTGCCAGCACCACCGGGACAGGGGCGAACTATGGCTACACCTTC. Translation: CASTTGTGANYGYTF.

V is TRBV12-5 and J is TRBJ2-1, with 8 bases matching TRBD1. Trimming removed 1 base from V and 7 bases from J; junction bases left unmatched: 3. CDR1 is LGHNT and CDR2 is FRNRAP in the germline V gene. This CDR3 is 14 amino acids long. The CDR3 here is CASGLGQGQNEQFF. Written as DNA, the CDR3 is TGTGCTAGTGGTTTGGGACAGGGGCAAAATGAGCAGTTCTTC.

The chain combines TRBV6-1 with TRBJ2-3; a possible D gene is TRBD2 (6 bases). The CDR3 is made up of 13 amino acids. CDR1 is MNHNS, CDR2 SASEGT, per germline. The V gene lost 6 bases and the J gene lost 7 bases, with 14 bases spanning the gap. The DNA of the CDR3 is TGTGCCAGCAGCACGACGGAGGGAAATACGCAGTATTTT. This gives the protein CASSTTEGNTQYF.

This rearrangement joins TRBV4-1 to TRBJ2-7, with 9 bases identical to TRBD1. Germline V CDR1 and CDR2: MGHRA, YSYEKL. This CDR3 contains 15 residues. Trimming took 4 bases from V and 2 from J; bases not matched to a gene: 6. The CDR3 DNA follows: TGCGCCAGCAGCCGAGGACAGGGGAAGGCCTACGAGCAGTACTTC. Protein sequence: CASSRGQGKAYEQYF.